These T cell receptor beta chains were read from a single sample in a study of blood T cell repertoires in COVID-19. Profiled with immunoSEQ multiplex PCR; TCRdb holds only in-frame clones, not every one. The sample has around 120,000 clones, roughly three quarters seen once. The sample comprised peripheral blood. The receptors come from a woman older than 75 with acute or convalescent COVID-19. CDR3s include the opening cysteine and the closing phenylalanine or tryptophan. D genes are given only for firm matches. Clone size is not always given. Where it is, it says once, few, many or a class for expanded clones.

CDR3 protein	CDR3 DNA	V gene	J gene	clone size	D gene
CASTELGGSSNQPQHF	TGTGCCAGTACCGAGTTGGGGGGGAGCAGCAATCAGCCCCAGCATTTT	TRBV19	TRBJ1-5	-	-
CASSFPPGGGSYNEQFF	TGTGCCAGCAGCTTCCCCCCTGGGGGGGGCTCTTACAATGAGCAGTTCTTC	TRBV7-9	TRBJ2-1	-	-
CASSLGAAGGNTEAFF	TGTGCCAGCAGTTTAGGGGCGGCGGGGGGGAACACTGAAGCTTTCTTT	TRBV28	TRBJ1-1	-	-
CASSSLWGGRYNEQFF	TGTGCCAGCAGCTCACTGTGGGGGGGCCGCTACAATGAGCAGTTCTTC	TRBV5-6	TRBJ2-1	-	-
CASSFSTGNQPQHF	TGTGCCAGCAGTTTCTCGACAGGGAATCAGCCCCAGCATTTT	TRBV6-5	TRBJ1-5	-	TRBD1
CASRGQLNTEAFF	TGTGCCAGCAGGGGACAGTTGAACACTGAAGCTTTCTTT	TRBV12-3/TRBV12-4	TRBJ1-1	-	TRBD1
CASSPQGHSGANVLTF	TGTGCCAGCAGCCCCCAGGGGCACTCTGGGGCCAACGTCCTGACTTTC	TRBV7-3	TRBJ2-6	once	-
CASSDSAPGYGYTF	TGTGCCAGCAGTGATTCAGCGCCCGGATATGGCTACACCTTC	TRBV2	TRBJ1-2	-	-
CASSLVRGDNEQFF	TGTGCCAGCAGCTTAGTAAGGGGTGACAATGAGCAGTTCTTC	TRBV7-2	TRBJ2-1	-	-
CASSNNPGQTYEQYF	TGCGCCAGCAGCAACAACCCAGGACAAACCTACGAGCAGTACTTC	TRBV5-1	TRBJ2-7	-	-
CASQGEGKETQYF	TGTGCCAGCCAGGGGGAAGGGAAAGAGACCCAGTACTTC	TRBV10-3	TRBJ2-5	-	TRBD1
CASSLQATSTDTQYF	TGTGCCAGCAGCTTGCAGGCCACTAGCACAGATACGCAGTATTTT	TRBV7-3	TRBJ2-3	few	-
CASSLGPRRGSPLHF	TGTGCCAGCAGCTTAGGTCCGAGGCGGGGTTCACCCCTCCACTTT	TRBV7-2	TRBJ1-6	-	-
CASSQDGRETGELFF	TGTGCCAGCAGCCAAGATGGGAGGGAAACCGGGGAGCTGTTTTTT	TRBV4-2	TRBJ2-2	-	TRBD2
CASTAVNTEAFF	TGTGCCAGCACTGCGGTTAACACTGAAGCTTTCTTT	TRBV2	TRBJ1-1	-	-
CASSAGTGFADTQYF	TGTGCCAGCAGCGCCGGGACAGGGTTCGCAGATACGCAGTATTTT	TRBV7-8	TRBJ2-3	-	TRBD1
CASSFHGYTEAFF	TGTGCCAGCAGTTTCCACGGGTACACTGAAGCTTTCTTT	TRBV27	TRBJ1-1	-	-
CASSSGLAYNEQFF	TGTGCCAGCAGCTCGGGACTAGCGTACAATGAGCAGTTCTTC	TRBV5-4	TRBJ2-1	-	TRBD2
CASSSSTSGRGRSYNEQFF	TGTGCCAGCAGCTCGTCGACTAGCGGGAGGGGGCGCTCCTACAATGAGCAGTTCTTC	TRBV7-9	TRBJ2-1	-	TRBD2
CASGSSGRADTQYF	TGTGCTAGTGGTTCGTCAGGGAGGGCAGATACGCAGTATTTT	TRBV12-5	TRBJ2-3	-	TRBD2
CASSLGDRDNEKLFF	TGTGCCAGCAGCTTAGGGGACAGGGATAATGAAAAACTGTTTTTT	TRBV7-9	TRBJ1-4	once	TRBD1
CAIGGSGGPRQETQYF	TGTGCCATAGGGGGTAGCGGGGGGCCGAGGCAAGAGACCCAGTACTTC	TRBV10-3	TRBJ2-5	-	TRBD2
CASGRGREKLFF	TGTGCCAGCGGAAGGGGGCGGGAAAAACTGTTTTTT	TRBV12-3/TRBV12-4	TRBJ1-4	-	TRBD1
CASSLAGDRGVDTQYF	TGCGCCAGCAGCTTGGCAGGGGACAGGGGCGTTGATACGCAGTATTTT	TRBV5-1	TRBJ2-3	-	TRBD1